This is a list of T cell receptor beta chains from one sample in a study of identical twins. One entry per CDR3 protein, called by TCRdb with MiXCR from the 5' RACE reads. The repertoire holds 1.5 million to 2 million distinct CDR3 sequences, 32% seen once, with around 0.3% in the top ten. The source material was cord blood. These receptors all come from a newborn girl in good health. CDR3s include the opening cysteine and the closing phenylalanine or tryptophan. Each record gives: J gene, V gene, clone size, D gene, CDR3 length, CDR3 protein, CDR3 DNA. D genes are given only for firm matches. Size tells how often a clone was seen (once, few, many) or the class of an expanded clone, and some rows leave it out.

j_gene: TRBJ1-1
v_gene: TRBV7-9
abundance: few
d_gene: NA
len: 14
CDR3aa: CASSLGERNTEAFF
CDR3nt: TGTGCCAGCAGCTTAGGTGAGCGGAACACTGAAGCTTTCTTT

j_gene: TRBJ2-7
v_gene: TRBV29-1
abundance: NA
d_gene: NA
len: 13
CDR3aa: CSVEGGFRAEQYF
CDR3nt: TGCAGCGTCGAGGGGGGGTTTAGGGCCGAGCAGTACTTC

j_gene: TRBJ2-7
v_gene: TRBV4-1
abundance: NA
d_gene: NA
len: 16
CDR3aa: CASSQDLDRYSYEQYF
CDR3nt: TGCGCCAGCAGCCAAGATCTCGACAGGTACTCCTACGAGCAGTACTTC

j_gene: TRBJ2-7
v_gene: TRBV11-2
abundance: NA
d_gene: NA
len: 19
CDR3aa: CASSLDLPGSLSLFYEQYF
CDR3nt: TGTGCCAGCAGCTTAGATCTCCCTGGTTCCCTTTCTCTTTTCTACGAGCAGTACTTC

j_gene: TRBJ1-1
v_gene: TRBV6-1
abundance: few
d_gene: NA
len: 16
CDR3aa: CASSERWSGLNTEAFF
CDR3nt: TGTGCCAGCAGTGAAAGGTGGAGCGGCTTGAACACTGAAGCTTTCTTT

j_gene: TRBJ2-1
v_gene: TRBV4-1
abundance: few
d_gene: TRBD1
len: 18
CDR3aa: CASSQDSNRDRLNNEQFF
CDR3nt: TGCGCCAGCAGCCAAGATAGCAACCGGGACAGGCTAAACAATGAGCAGTTCTTC

j_gene: TRBJ1-1
v_gene: TRBV7-2
abundance: few
d_gene: TRBD1
len: 16
CDR3aa: CASSSSGGGWGTEAFF
CDR3nt: TGTGCCAGCAGCTCGTCAGGGGGGGGGTGGGGTACTGAAGCTTTCTTT

j_gene: TRBJ2-5
v_gene: TRBV6-6
abundance: many
d_gene: TRBD2
len: 14
CDR3aa: CASSYWAGEETQYF
CDR3nt: TGTGCCAGCAGTTACTGGGCGGGAGAAGAGACCCAGTACTTC

j_gene: TRBJ2-5
v_gene: TRBV15
abundance: NA
d_gene: TRBD2
len: 16
CDR3aa: CATSRTLAGGPQTQYF
CDR3nt: TGTGCCACCAGCAGAACACTAGCGGGGGGGCCTCAGACCCAGTACTTC

j_gene: TRBJ1-2
v_gene: TRBV15
abundance: NA
d_gene: TRBD1
len: 15
CDR3aa: CATSREDRAIYGYTF
CDR3nt: TGTGCCACCAGCAGGGAAGACAGGGCCATCTATGGCTACACCTTC

j_gene: TRBJ2-7
v_gene: TRBV20-1
abundance: few
d_gene: NA
len: 15
CDR3aa: CSARDPAKSSYEQYF
CDR3nt: TGCAGTGCTAGAGATCCCGCTAAGAGCTCCTACGAGCAGTACTTC

j_gene: TRBJ1-5
v_gene: TRBV4-1
abundance: few
d_gene: NA
len: 16
CDR3aa: CASSLPGTFPNQPQHF
CDR3nt: TGCGCCAGCAGCCTACCCGGGACCTTCCCTAATCAGCCCCAGCATTTT

j_gene: TRBJ2-3
v_gene: TRBV7-6
abundance: NA
d_gene: TRBD1
len: 13
CDR3aa: CASSLGDSPTQYF
CDR3nt: TGTGCCAGCAGCTTAGGGGACAGCCCCACGCAGTATTTT

j_gene: TRBJ2-3
v_gene: TRBV29-1
abundance: NA
d_gene: NA
len: 16
CDR3aa: CNVEGGRGIPTDTQYF
CDR3nt: TGCAACGTTGAGGGGGGCAGGGGAATTCCCACAGATACGCAGTATTTT

j_gene: TRBJ2-1
v_gene: TRBV20-1
abundance: few
d_gene: NA
len: 14
CDR3aa: CSASGGLYYNEQFF
CDR3nt: TGCAGTGCTTCCGGGGGCCTTTACTACAATGAGCAGTTCTTC

j_gene: TRBJ1-1
v_gene: TRBV5-5
abundance: NA
d_gene: NA
len: 15
CDR3aa: CASSLLSRPNTEAFF
CDR3nt: TGTGCCAGCAGCTTGCTCTCCAGGCCGAACACTGAAGCTTTCTTT

j_gene: TRBJ2-7
v_gene: TRBV27
abundance: NA
d_gene: NA
len: 13
CDR3aa: CASSFIRGYEQYF
CDR3nt: TGTGCCAGCAGTTTTATTAGAGGCTACGAGCAGTACTTC

j_gene: TRBJ2-3
v_gene: TRBV29-1
abundance: NA
d_gene: NA
len: 16
CDR3aa: CSVEGSGQASTDTQYF
CDR3nt: TGCAGCGTTGAAGGCTCGGGGCAGGCTAGCACAGATACGCAGTATTTT

j_gene: TRBJ2-3
v_gene: TRBV6-7
abundance: many
d_gene: NA
len: 14
CDR3aa: CATLTGAFTDTQYF
CDR3nt: TGTGCCACTCTAACGGGGGCCTTCACAGATACGCAGTATTTT

j_gene: TRBJ2-1
v_gene: TRBV6-2/TRBV6-3
abundance: many
d_gene: TRBD2
len: 14
CDR3aa: CASSNTAGVNEQFF
CDR3nt: TGTGCCAGCAGCAATACAGCGGGAGTCAATGAGCAGTTCTTC

j_gene: TRBJ2-1
v_gene: TRBV12-3/TRBV12-4
abundance: many
d_gene: NA
len: 11
CDR3aa: CASSDTNEQFF
CDR3nt: TGTGCCAGCAGTGACACCAATGAGCAGTTCTTC

j_gene: TRBJ1-4
v_gene: TRBV10-3
abundance: few
d_gene: NA
len: 15
CDR3aa: CAISESTATNEKLFF
CDR3nt: TGTGCCATCAGTGAGTCGACAGCAACTAATGAAAAACTGTTTTTT